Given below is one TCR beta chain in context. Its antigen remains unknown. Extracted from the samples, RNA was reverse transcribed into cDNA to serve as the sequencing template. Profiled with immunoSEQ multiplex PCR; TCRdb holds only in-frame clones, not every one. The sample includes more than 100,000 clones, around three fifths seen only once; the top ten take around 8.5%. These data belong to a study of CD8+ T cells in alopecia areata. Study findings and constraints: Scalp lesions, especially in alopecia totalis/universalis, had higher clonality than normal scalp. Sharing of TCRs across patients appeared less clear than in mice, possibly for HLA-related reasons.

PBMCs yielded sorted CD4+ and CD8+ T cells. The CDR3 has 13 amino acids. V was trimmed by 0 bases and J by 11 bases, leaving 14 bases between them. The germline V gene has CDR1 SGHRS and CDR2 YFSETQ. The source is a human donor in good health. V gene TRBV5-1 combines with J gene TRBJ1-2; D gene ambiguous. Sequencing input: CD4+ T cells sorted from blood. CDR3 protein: CASSLDAREGYTF. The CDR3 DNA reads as TGCGCCAGCAGCTTGGATGCCCGGGAGGGATACACCTTC.